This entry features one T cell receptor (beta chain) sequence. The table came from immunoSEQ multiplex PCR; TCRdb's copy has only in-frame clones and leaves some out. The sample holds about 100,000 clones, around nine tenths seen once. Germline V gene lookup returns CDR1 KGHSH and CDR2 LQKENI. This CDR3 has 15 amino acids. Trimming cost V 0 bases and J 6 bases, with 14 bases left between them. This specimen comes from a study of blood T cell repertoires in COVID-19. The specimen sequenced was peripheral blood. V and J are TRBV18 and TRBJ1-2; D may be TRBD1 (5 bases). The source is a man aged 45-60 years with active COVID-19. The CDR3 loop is CASSPPGREGHGYTF. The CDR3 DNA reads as TGTGCCAGCTCACCACCGGGCAGGGAAGGTCATGGCTACACCTTC.